This T cell receptor (beta chain) was captured by sequencing in a study of blood T cell repertoires in COVID-19. Study context: Both acute and convalescent COVID-19 samples were obtained from the United States, Italy and Spain. The cDNA or gDNA used as material had been derived from T cells, B-cell-depleted T cells, or PBMCs.

Original methodology: Reference gene primer amplification gave nucleated cell count estimates. Sequencing was performed with immunoSEQ multiplex PCR; in TCRdb, only in-frame clones are kept and a portion is missing. V and J calls and clone size are those listed in that table; D and trimming were worked out from the DNA. The repertoire holds some 21,000 clones, with 75% to 90% as singletons. Germline CDR1 SGHDT, CDR2 YYEEEE. This CDR3 contains 15 residues. The V gene lost 0 bases and the J gene lost 8 bases, with 17 bases spanning the gap. The sequence derives from a woman older than 75 with active or convalescent COVID-19. The sequenced sample consisted of peripheral blood. V gene TRBV5-6 combines with J gene TRBJ1-2, with D unclear. The CDR3 DNA reads TGTGCCAGCAGCTTGGTGGTGACGGGGTTATGGGGCTACACCTTC. It translates to CASSLVVTGLWGYTF.